This T cell receptor beta chain was sequenced in a study of tumor-infiltrating lymphocytes in glioblastoma multiforme (TCRdb year 2017). In the study overall: Whether intratumoral genomic heterogeneity fosters TIL diversity was tested through joint investigation of somatic mutations, TIL diversity and immune response activity.

Trimming costs V 4 bases and J 5 bases, and their ends lie 11 bases apart. CDR1 and CDR2 are read off the germline V gene as MNHNS and SASEGT. The CDR3 sequence holds 13 residues, the cysteine and phenylalanine included. Here the CDR3 DNA is all that survives: 39 bases in frame from base 1. Using a modified ARM-PCR protocol with multiple V-beta primers and a C-beta primer, the team built TCRB libraries from RNA through three nested multiplex PCR rounds. ProtoScript II Reverse Transcriptase and a C-beta primer were used to synthesize TCRB-specific cDNA from roughly 0.5 ug total RNA. The description of the TCRB libraries did not include any unique molecular identifiers. In the third PCR, barcodes and adapters were added over about 23 cycles with Deep VentR (exo-) polymerase, after which 250-500 bp bands were gel purified. TCRB libraries were sequenced with 250 bp paired-end reads on an Illumina HiSeq 2500. The source study handled its data this way. The reads were cleaned with Trimmomatic, merged with FLASH and assigned V, D and J segments with MiGEC before being analyzed in VDJtools. Repertoire diversity was measured using the Shannon-Wiener diversity index, which was calculated with VDJtools. The raw public data were reprocessed by TCRdb itself: fastp quality trimming at Q25, MiXCR clonotype calling, in-frame beta chains only. Rows with one shared CDR3 protein collapse into an entry with the most common genes and DNA. None of the V and J calls come from the authors' own analysis; TCRdb made them. The sample data list fewer than 10,000 distinct CDR3 sequences, and about 74% of these were observed just once. The top ten clonotypes cover 51% of the sample.

The AllPrep DNA/RNA mini kit was used to purify genomic DNA and total RNA at the same time from each of the roughly ten tumor samples. Every RNA sample had an RNA integrity number above 6.5 and an OD 260/280 ratio above 1.9. Regarding this clonotype: No antigen is known for it. Per-base quality was not reported, and no clone a single base away is much larger than it.

Overall study results and their limits: Clone frequencies may be distorted by RNA-based TCR sequencing because unequal numbers of TCR transcripts are carried by T cells. The authors noted that sorting T cells into functional subsets, which was not done in the study, would be a future improvement. Generalizability was limited because only one glioblastoma patient was included in the TCR and somatic mutation analysis.

The receptor was derived from a male donor with glioblastoma. Sample: brain tumor tissue. The chain joins TRBV6-1 to TRBJ2-5; possibly the D gene is TRBD2, per 6 matching bases. The CDR3: CASSVGGRETQYF. The DNA sequence is as follows: TGTGCCAGCAGTGTGGGTGGGAGGGAGACCCAGTACTTC.